A selection of T cell receptor beta chains follows, all from one sample in a study of CD8+ T cells in alopecia areata. Repertoires were generated with immunoSEQ multiplex PCR, while TCRdb's copy carries only in-frame clones and drops some. The sample has around 190,000 clones; 50% to 60% are singletons. The sample in question was CD4+ T cells sorted from blood, obtained at week 4, from a patient treated with tofacitinib. All receptors come from a human donor with alopecia areata. Both conserved end residues are part of each CDR3. The D gene is left open where the match is weak. Some rows have no size entry. The others give once, few or many, or a class for an expanded clone.

-,-,TRBJ2-7,TRBV15,TGTGCCACCAGCAGTCTACGGGAGCCGGGCTACGAGCAGTACTTC,CATSSLREPGYEQYF
-,TRBD2,TRBJ2-1,TRBV30,TGTGCCTGGACACCTAGCGGAATTTACAATGAGCAGTTCTTC,CAWTPSGIYNEQFF
few,-,TRBJ2-5,TRBV19,TGTGCCAGTAGTAGCCGGGATCCGAAGACCCAGTACTTC,CASSSRDPKTQYF
-,-,TRBJ2-5,TRBV29-1,TGCAGCGTTGAGGAGACCCAGTACTTC,CSVEETQYF
-,-,TRBJ1-2,TRBV7-9,TGTGCCAGCAGCTCAACAGGTTATTCTGGCTACACCTTC,CASSSTGYSGYTF
-,-,TRBJ2-7,TRBV6-6,TGTGCCAGCAGGACATCGGGTGGGTCCTACGAGCAGTACTTC,CASRTSGGSYEQYF
-,-,TRBJ2-3,TRBV7-2,TGTGCCAGCAGCAAACAGGTCACAGATACGCAGTATTTT,CASSKQVTDTQYF
-,-,TRBJ2-7,TRBV15,TGTGCCACCAGCAGAGACCGCCAGGACGAGCAGTACTTC,CATSRDRQDEQYF
-,-,TRBJ2-7,TRBV15,TGTGCCACCAGCAGAGTTCAGGGTTTGAGCTACGAGCAGTACTTC,CATSRVQGLSYEQYF
-,-,TRBJ1-5,TRBV27,TGTGCCAGTAGTAGGATCCGCTCAACTCAGCCCCAGCATTTT,CASSRIRSTQPQHF
-,-,TRBJ1-3,TRBV7-2,TGTGCCAGCAGCTTAGATCAGGGGTCTCCTGGAAACACCATATATTTT,CASSLDQGSPGNTIYF
-,-,TRBJ1-3,TRBV28,TGTGCCAGCAGTCCGGGACGTGGAAACACCATATATTTT,CASSPGRGNTIYF
-,TRBD1,TRBJ2-1,TRBV5-1,TGCGCCAGCAGCCTCGGGACAGGTGGTGGCAATGAGCAGTTCTTC,CASSLGTGGGNEQFF
-,-,TRBJ1-1,TRBV28,TGTGCCAGCAGTTGGGGTCGGGACACTGAAGCTTTCTTT,CASSWGRDTEAFF
once,TRBD2,TRBJ2-2,TRBV25-1,TGTGCCAGCAGCAGTTCCCCAGGTGCGGGAGAGTCGACCGGGGAGCTGTTTTTT,CASSSSPGAGESTGELFF
few,TRBD1,TRBJ2-4,TRBV29-1,TGCAGCGTGTCTATCGGGACAGGGGGAAACATTCAGTACTTC,CSVSIGTGGNIQYF
-,-,TRBJ2-7,TRBV29-1,TGCAGCGTTGGGGTCAGTAGAAACGAGCAGTACTTC,CSVGVSRNEQYF
-,-,TRBJ2-1,TRBV7-8,TGTGCCAGCAGCTCCCTGGGACCTTACAATGAGCAGTTCTTC,CASSSLGPYNEQFF
-,-,TRBJ2-7,TRBV5-1,TGCGCCAGCAGCCGGACAGCGGGATCCTACGAGCAGTACTTC,CASSRTAGSYEQYF
-,-,TRBJ1-1,TRBV29-1,TGCAGCGTGGTATCGAACACTGAAGCTTTCTTT,CSVVSNTEAFF
-,-,TRBJ2-1,TRBV15,TGTGCCACCAGCCCCCCGAGTAGCGGACAATTCCTCTTC,CATSPPSSGQFLF
few,-,TRBJ1-2,TRBV6-5,TGTGCCAGCAGGCGAATCGGGGTCTATGGCTACACCTTC,CASRRIGVYGYTF
-,-,TRBJ1-1,TRBV30,TGTGCCTGGAGGAGGGTCCAGACCGGAACGTTGGGAGCTTTCTTT,CAWRRVQTGTLGAFF
-,-,TRBJ1-5,TRBV7-2,TGTGCCAGCAGCCGCAACAGGGAAGATCAGCCCCAGCATTTT,CASSRNREDQPQHF
-,-,TRBJ2-2,TRBV29-1,TGCAGCGTCTCTGTAGCACGGACCGGGGAGCTGTTTTTT,CSVSVARTGELFF
-,-,TRBJ2-5,TRBV30,TGTGCCTGGAAAACCGGGACGTACGAGACCCAGTACTTC,CAWKTGTYETQYF
few,-,TRBJ2-4,TRBV11-2,TGTGCCAGCAGGCAGCGGGCCCAAGAAAACATTCAGTACTTC,CASRQRAQENIQYF
few,TRBD2,TRBJ2-1,TRBV5-1,TGCGCCAGCAGCTTAGGGGCGGGAGGGCCGAATGAGCAGTTCTTC,CASSLGAGGPNEQFF
-,-,TRBJ2-3,TRBV5-1,TGCGCCAGCAGCCTGGGGCTTACCGTATACACAGATACGCAGTATTTT,CASSLGLTVYTDTQYF
few,-,TRBJ2-1,TRBV27,TGTGCCAGCAGTCCACACGAGAGGACTCCGCAGTTCTTC,CASSPHERTPQFF
few,-,TRBJ2-5,TRBV27,TGTGCCAGCAGTCGGGAGACAGGGCGGGGGCAAGAGACCCAGTACTTC,CASSRETGRGQETQYF
-,-,TRBJ2-5,TRBV11-2,TGTGCCAGCAGCTGGGGCTCTGAAGAGACCCAGTACTTC,CASSWGSEETQYF